This T cell receptor (beta chain) emerged from a study of sequential checkpoint blockade in melanoma. TCRdb's table, derived via immunoSEQ multiplex PCR, lists solely in-frame clones and lacks some. The top ten clones hold more than 20% of a sample with fewer than 35,000 clones, around 73% of them seen once. The treatment: randomized to nivolumab then ipilimumab (arm A) or the reverse (arm B). V gave up 4 bases and J gave up 0 bases, with 4 bases separating them. Per the germline V gene, CDR1 is MDHEN and CDR2 is SYDVKM. The CDR3 is made up of 12 amino acids. This rearrangement joins TRBV28 to TRBJ2-7; D is uncertain. This clonotype was sampled from a human donor with melanoma. This material consisted of CD8+ T cells sorted from blood (inferred from file names), taken from a patient given nivolumab and ipilimumab in sequence. The CDR3 coding sequence is TGTGCCAGCAGTTACGGCTCCTACGAGCAGTACTTC. It yields the protein CASSYGSYEQYF.